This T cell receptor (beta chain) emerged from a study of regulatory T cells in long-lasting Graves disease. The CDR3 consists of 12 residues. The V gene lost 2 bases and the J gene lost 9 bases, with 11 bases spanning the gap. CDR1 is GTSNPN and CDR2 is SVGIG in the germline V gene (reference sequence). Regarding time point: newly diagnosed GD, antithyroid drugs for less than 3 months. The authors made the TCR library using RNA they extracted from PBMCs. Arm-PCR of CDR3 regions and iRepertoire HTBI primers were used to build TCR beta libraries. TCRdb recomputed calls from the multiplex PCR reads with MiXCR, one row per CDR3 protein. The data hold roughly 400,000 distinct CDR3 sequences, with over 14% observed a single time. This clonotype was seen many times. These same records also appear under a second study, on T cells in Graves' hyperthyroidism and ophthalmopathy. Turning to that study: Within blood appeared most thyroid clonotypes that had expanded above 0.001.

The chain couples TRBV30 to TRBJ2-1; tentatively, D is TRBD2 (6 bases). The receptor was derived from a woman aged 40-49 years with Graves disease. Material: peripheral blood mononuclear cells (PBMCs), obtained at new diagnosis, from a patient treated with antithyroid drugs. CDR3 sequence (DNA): TGTGCCTGGAGTCTTAGGGGAGGTGAGCAGTTCTTC. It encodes CAWSLRGGEQFF. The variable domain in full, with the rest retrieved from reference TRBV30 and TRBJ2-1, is SQTIHQWPATLVQPVGSPLSLECTVEGTSNPNLYWYRQAAGRGLQLLFYSVGIGQISSEVPQNLSASRPQDRQFILSSKKLLLSDSGFYLCAWSLRGGEQFFGPGTRLTVL.